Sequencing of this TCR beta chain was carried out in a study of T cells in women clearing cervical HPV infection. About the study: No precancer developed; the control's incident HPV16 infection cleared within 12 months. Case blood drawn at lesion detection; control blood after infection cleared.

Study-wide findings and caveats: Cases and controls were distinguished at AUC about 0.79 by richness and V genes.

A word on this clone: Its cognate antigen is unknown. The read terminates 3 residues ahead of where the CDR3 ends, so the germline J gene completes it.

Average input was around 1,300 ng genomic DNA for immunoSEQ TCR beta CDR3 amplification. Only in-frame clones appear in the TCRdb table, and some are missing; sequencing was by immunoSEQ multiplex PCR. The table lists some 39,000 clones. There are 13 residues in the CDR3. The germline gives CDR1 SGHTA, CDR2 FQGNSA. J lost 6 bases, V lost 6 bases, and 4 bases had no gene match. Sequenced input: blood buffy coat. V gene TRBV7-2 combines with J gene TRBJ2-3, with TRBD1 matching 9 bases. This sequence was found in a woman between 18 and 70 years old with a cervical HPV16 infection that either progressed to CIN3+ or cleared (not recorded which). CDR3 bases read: TGTGCCAGCAGTCGACAGGGGGTTGATACG. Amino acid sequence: CASSRQGVDT. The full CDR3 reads CASSRQGVDTQYF.